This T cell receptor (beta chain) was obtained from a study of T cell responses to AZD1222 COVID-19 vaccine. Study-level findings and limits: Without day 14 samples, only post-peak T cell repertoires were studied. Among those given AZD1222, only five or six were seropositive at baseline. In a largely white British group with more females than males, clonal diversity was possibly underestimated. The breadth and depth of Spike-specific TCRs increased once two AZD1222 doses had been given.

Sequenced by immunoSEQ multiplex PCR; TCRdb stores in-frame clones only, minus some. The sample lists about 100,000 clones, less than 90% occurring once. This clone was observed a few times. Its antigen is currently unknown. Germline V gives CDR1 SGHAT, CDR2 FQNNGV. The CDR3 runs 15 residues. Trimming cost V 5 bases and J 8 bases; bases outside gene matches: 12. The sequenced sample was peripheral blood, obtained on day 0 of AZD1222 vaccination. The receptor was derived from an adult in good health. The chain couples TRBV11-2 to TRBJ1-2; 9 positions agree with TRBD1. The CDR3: CASSQRGQGLEGYTF. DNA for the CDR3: TGTGCCAGCAGCCAAAGGGGACAGGGCTTGGAGGGCTACACCTTC. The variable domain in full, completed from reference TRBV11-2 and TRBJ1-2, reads EAGVAQSPRYKIIEKRQSVAFWCNPISGHATLYWYQQILGQGPKLLIQFQNNGVVDDSQLPKDRFSAERLKGVDSTLKIQPAKLEDSAVYLCASSQRGQGLEGYTFGSGTRLTVV.